Detailed here is one TCR beta chain. The V gene end was trimmed by 5 bases and the J gene end by 6 bases; junction bases not matched to a gene: 10. The CDR3 is 15 amino acids. The germline gives CDR1 SGHNT, CDR2 YENEEA. This entry belongs to a study of blood T cell repertoires in COVID-19. Study context: PBMCs, B-cell-depleted T cells, or T cells were the source of the cDNA or gDNA that made up the material.

Libraries were prepared by immunoSEQ multiplex PCR; TCRdb keeps only in-frame clonotypes and omits some of them. The table lists about 63,000 clones, about 90% of them singletons. This receptor was identified in a human donor in a cohort sampled during active COVID-19. Material: peripheral blood. This sequence joins TRBV11-3 and TRBJ1-1; 9 bases map to TRBD1. CDR3 in amino acids: CASSAAGTGMSEAFF. CDR3 DNA: TGTGCCAGCAGCGCTGCCGGGACAGGGATGTCTGAAGCTTTCTTT.